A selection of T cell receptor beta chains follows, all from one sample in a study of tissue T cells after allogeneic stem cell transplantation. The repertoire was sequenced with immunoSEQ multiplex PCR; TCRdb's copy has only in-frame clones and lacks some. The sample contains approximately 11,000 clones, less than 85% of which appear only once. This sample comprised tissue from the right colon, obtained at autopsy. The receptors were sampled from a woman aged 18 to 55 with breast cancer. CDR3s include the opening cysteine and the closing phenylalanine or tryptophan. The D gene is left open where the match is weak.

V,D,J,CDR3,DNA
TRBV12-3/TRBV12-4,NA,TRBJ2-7,CASSLRPNEQYF,TGTGCCAGCAGTTTAAGACCTAACGAGCAGTACTTC
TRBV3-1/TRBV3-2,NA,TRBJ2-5,CASSPRGAGETQYF,TGTGCCAGCAGCCCCCGGGGGGCGGGGGAGACCCAGTACTTC
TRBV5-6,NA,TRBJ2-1,CASSLASAAEQFF,TGTGCCAGCAGCTTGGCCTCAGCGGCAGAGCAGTTCTTC
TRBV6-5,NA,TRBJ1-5,CASETVAGSNQPQHF,TGTGCCAGCGAAACCGTGGCGGGTAGCAATCAGCCCCAGCATTTT
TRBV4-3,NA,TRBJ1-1,CASSQDSRWNTEAFF,TGCGCCAGCAGCCAAGATTCTCGGTGGAACACTGAAGCTTTCTTT
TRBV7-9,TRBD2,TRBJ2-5,CASSLGLAGEETQYF,TGTGCCAGCAGCCTGGGACTAGCGGGGGAAGAGACCCAGTACTTC
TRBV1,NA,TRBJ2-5,CTSRNRGRVSRQETQYF,TGCACCAGCAGGAACAGGGGGCGCGTCAGTAGGCAAGAGACCCAGTACTTC
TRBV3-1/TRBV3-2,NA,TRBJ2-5,CASSPSTESYQETQYF,TGTGCCAGCAGCCCGTCGACAGAATCGTACCAAGAGACCCAGTACTTC
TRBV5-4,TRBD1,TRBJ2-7,CASSYGTGDEQYF,TGTGCCAGCAGTTACGGGACAGGGGACGAGCAGTACTTC
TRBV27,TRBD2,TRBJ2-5,CASRPLAGEKETQYF,TGTGCCAGCAGGCCTCTAGCGGGAGAAAAAGAGACCCAGTACTTC
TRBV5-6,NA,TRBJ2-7,CASSPVRGTYEQYF,TGTGCCAGCAGCCCTGTCCGGGGTACCTACGAGCAGTACTTC